This TCR beta chain emerged from a study of blood T cell repertoires in COVID-19. The overall study: Samples of COVID-19 (acute and convalescent) were obtained from the United States, Italy and Spain.

In the authors' methods: Nucleated cell counts were estimated from reference gene primer amplification. TCRdb keeps only in-frame clones here, not all; method: immunoSEQ multiplex PCR. V and J calls and clone size are those listed in that table; D and trimming were worked out from the DNA. The sample includes about 260,000 clones, more than 75% seen only once; the top ten take around 2%. Participant age was roughly 18 to 89 years, and participants resided in 25 or so US areas. What the recovered Cohort 3 donors had was two negative PCRs, clearance, or symptom resolution. Trimming took 4 bases from V and 10 from J, leaving 14 bases between them. CDR3 length equals 13 residues. CDR1 and CDR2 from the germline V gene are LGHNA and YNFKEQ.

The receptor was isolated from a woman aged 45-60 years who had recovered from COVID-19. The chain employs TRBV4-2 and TRBJ2-1, with D tentatively TRBD2 (5 bases). What was sequenced was PBMCs or T cells enriched from blood (not recorded which). In nucleotides, the CDR3 is TGTGCCAGCAGCCTCGGCGGTGGCGGGGAGCAGTTCTTC. This gives the protein CASSLGGGGEQFF.